This record looks at one T cell receptor (beta chain) sequence and its context. Deletions cut 7 bases from V and 4 bases from J, with 19 bases between. This CDR3 has 14 amino acids. Germline V gene data show CDR1 as SQVTM and CDR2 as ANQGSEA. Original processing notes: Amplified reference gene primers provided the basis for estimating nucleated cell counts. Sequencing was performed with immunoSEQ multiplex PCR; in TCRdb, only in-frame clones are kept and a portion is missing. That table is the source of V, J and clone size, and D and trimming were worked out from the DNA. The repertoire consists of about 74,000 clones, with approximately 90% occurring once and the leading ten covering about 2.9%. This record belongs to a study of blood T cell repertoires in COVID-19. Study context: Collection of acute and convalescent COVID-19 samples took place in the United States, Italy and Spain. Sample material is recorded as cDNA or gDNA derived from T cells, B-cell-depleted T cells, or PBMCs.

The rearrangement joins TRBV29-1 to TRBJ1-1; D is perhaps TRBD1 (5 bases). This TCR was sampled from a man aged 70-80 years with active or convalescent COVID-19. Sequencing was done on a sample of peripheral blood. CDR3 DNA sequence: TGCAGCGCTGGGCCCCCGGGACTTCGCACTGAAGCTTTCTTT. Protein product: CSAGPPGLRTEAFF.